A selection of T cell receptor beta chains follows, all from one sample in a study of T-cell reconstitution after alpha-beta-depleted transplantation in children. TCRdb recomputed calls from the PCR reads with MiXCR, one row per CDR3 protein. The table lists about 27,000 distinct CDR3 sequences, about 5.8% of them singletons, with approximately 7% in the top ten. The sequenced sample was PBMCs, mostly from graft donor cells, obtained 180 days after TCRalphabeta/CD19-depleted stem cell transplant. All receptors come from a male patient between 10 and 17 years old who had a stem cell transplant for acute myeloid leukemia, so the T cells may come from the graft donor. Each CDR3 is given with its conserved first and last residue. The D gene is left open where the match is weak. Only some rows state a clone size, as once, few, many or a class for expanded clones.

d_call | clone_size | cdr3_length | j_call | v_call | cdr3_nt | cdr3_aa
. | many | 15 | TRBJ1-5 | TRBV6-2/TRBV6-3 | TGTGCCAGCAGTTACGGCCTCATTAGCAATCAGCCCCAGCATTTT | CASSYGLISNQPQHF
. | many | 15 | TRBJ1-1 | TRBV27 | TGTGCCAGCAGTCAAAGTATTCAGAGTAACACTGAAGCTTTCTTT | CASSQSIQSNTEAFF
. | many | 14 | TRBJ1-1 | TRBV15 | TGTGCCACCAGAACGAGTGTCATGAACACTGAAGCTTTCTTT | CATRTSVMNTEAFF
. | many | 11 | TRBJ2-3 | TRBV10-3 | TGTGCCATCAGGGGGACAGATACGCAGTATTTT | CAIRGTDTQYF
. | many | 12 | TRBJ1-5 | TRBV12-3/TRBV12-4 | TGTGCCAGCACCCGCCTCGGGGGGCCCCAGCATTTT | CASTRLGGPQHF
. | . | 14 | TRBJ2-7 | TRBV7-6 | TGTGCCAGCAGCCCCGGGACCTTAGCCTACGAGCAGTACTTC | CASSPGTLAYEQYF
. | many | 11 | TRBJ2-5 | TRBV2 | TGTGCCAGCACCCCCGAGGGGACCCAGTACTTC | CASTPEGTQYF
TRBD2 | many | 15 | TRBJ2-7 | TRBV7-9 | TGTGCCAGCAGCTTAAGGACTAGCGGAACCTACGAGCAGTACTTC | CASSLRTSGTYEQYF
. | many | 14 | TRBJ2-3 | TRBV20-1 | TGCAGTGCTTCAGGAAATGCTAGTTCGGATACGCAGTATTTT | CSASGNASSDTQYF
. | . | 14 | TRBJ1-5 | TRBV5-1 | TGCGCCAGCAGCTTGGGTCGGGAAGGCCAGCCCCAGCATTTT | CASSLGREGQPQHF
. | many | 13 | TRBJ2-5 | TRBV7-2 | TGTGCCAGCAGCCCCTCCGGAATAGAGACCCAGTACTTC | CASSPSGIETQYF
. | many | 15 | TRBJ2-7 | TRBV3-1 | TGTGCCAGCAGCCAAGGACCTAGCATGGGGTACGAGCAGTACTTC | CASSQGPSMGYEQYF
. | medium-sized | 15 | TRBJ2-7 | TRBV7-2 | TGTGCCAGCAGCTTAGACACCAAGAGCTCCTACGAGCAGTACTTC | CASSLDTKSSYEQYF
. | . | 13 | TRBJ2-1 | TRBV18 | TGTGCCAGCTGGGGTGGCCCCTACAATGAGCAGTTCTTC | CASWGGPYNEQFF
. | . | 10 | TRBJ1-3 | TRBV12-3/TRBV12-4 | TGTGCCAGCAGTCGGGACGGCCTATATTTT | CASSRDGLYF
. | many | 15 | TRBJ1-2 | TRBV19 | TGTGCCAGTAGTATAGGAAGCGACAGTCGCGGGGGCTACACCTTC | CASSIGSDSRGGYTF
. | medium-sized | 14 | TRBJ2-1 | TRBV6-1 | TGTGCCAGCACTGGACTATGGCAGTACAATGAGCAGTTCTTC | CASTGLWQYNEQFF
. | many | 14 | TRBJ1-2 | TRBV19 | TGTGCCAGTAGTATATCAGCGGGACGAGGCGTTCAGGCCTTC | CASSISAGRGVQAF
. | few | 18 | TRBJ1-1 | TRBV6-2/TRBV6-3 | TGTGCCAGCAGTTACTCCACCTCTATGAGGGACGGGGACACTGAAGCTTTCTTT | CASSYSTSMRDGDTEAFF
. | many | 14 | TRBJ2-2 | TRBV30 | TGTGCCTGGGACACAGGGAAGAGCACCGGGGAGCTGTTTTTT | CAWDTGKSTGELFF
. | few | 12 | TRBJ2-1 | TRBV4-3 | TGCGCCAGCAGCCATCCCGGGACTGAGCAGTTCTTC | CASSHPGTEQFF
. | many | 12 | TRBJ2-1 | TRBV19 | TGTGCCGCACGGGGTGCCTACAATGAGCAGTTCTTC | CAARGAYNEQFF
TRBD1 | many | 15 | TRBJ1-2 | TRBV10-3 | TGTGCCATCAGTAAAGGACAGGGGGATAACTATGGCTACACCTTC | CAISKGQGDNYGYTF
. | many | 15 | TRBJ1-1 | TRBV7-6 | TGTGCCAGCAGCTTAGTTGAGGGTCCGAACACTGAAGCTTTCTTT | CASSLVEGPNTEAFF